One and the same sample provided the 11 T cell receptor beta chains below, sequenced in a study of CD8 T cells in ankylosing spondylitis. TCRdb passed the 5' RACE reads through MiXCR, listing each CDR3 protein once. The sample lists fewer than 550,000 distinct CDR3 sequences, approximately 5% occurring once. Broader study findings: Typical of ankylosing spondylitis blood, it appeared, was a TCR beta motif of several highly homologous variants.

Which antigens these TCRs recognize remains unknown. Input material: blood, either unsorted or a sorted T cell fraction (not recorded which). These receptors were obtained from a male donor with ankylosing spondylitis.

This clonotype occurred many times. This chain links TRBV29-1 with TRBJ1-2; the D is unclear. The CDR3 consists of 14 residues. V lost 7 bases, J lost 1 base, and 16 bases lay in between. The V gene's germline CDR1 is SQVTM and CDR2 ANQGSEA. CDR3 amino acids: CSAYGEMDNYGYTF. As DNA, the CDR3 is TGCAGCGCCTATGGGGAGATGGATAACTATGGCTACACCTTC.

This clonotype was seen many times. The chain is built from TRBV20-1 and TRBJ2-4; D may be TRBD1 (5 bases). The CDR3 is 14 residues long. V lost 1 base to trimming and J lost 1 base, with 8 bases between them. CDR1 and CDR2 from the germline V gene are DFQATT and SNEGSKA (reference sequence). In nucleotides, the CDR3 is TGCAGTGCTAGAGGAAAGGGGGCCAAAAACATTCAGTACTTC. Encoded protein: CSARGKGAKNIQYF.

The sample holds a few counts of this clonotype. The CDR3 sequence: CASSPGSRGGKGYNEQFF. CDR3 in DNA: TGTGCCAGCAGCCCCGGAAGCCGCGGGGGCAAAGGATACAATGAGCAGTTCTTC. This sequence joins TRBV28 and TRBJ2-1; the D gene is possibly TRBD2 (7 bases). CDR1 MDHEN and CDR2 SYDVKM come from the germline V gene. The V and J ends lost 6 bases and 4 bases respectively, with 25 bases between them. This CDR3 spans 18 amino acids.

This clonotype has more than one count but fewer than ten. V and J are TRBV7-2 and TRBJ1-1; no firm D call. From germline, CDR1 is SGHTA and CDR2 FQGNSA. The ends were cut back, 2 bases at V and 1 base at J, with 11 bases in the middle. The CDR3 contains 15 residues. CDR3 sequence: CASSLFVPGNTEAFF. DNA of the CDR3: TGTGCCAGCAGCTTATTTGTTCCCGGGAACACTGAAGCTTTCTTT.

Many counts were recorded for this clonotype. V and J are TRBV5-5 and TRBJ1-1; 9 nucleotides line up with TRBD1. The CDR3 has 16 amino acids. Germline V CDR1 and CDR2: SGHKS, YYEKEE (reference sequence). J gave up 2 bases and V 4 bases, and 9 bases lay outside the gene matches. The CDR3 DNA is TGTGCCAGCAGCGCCCGGACAGGGGTAAAAAACACTGAAGCTTTCTTT. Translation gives CASSARTGVKNTEAFF.

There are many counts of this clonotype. CDR3 in DNA: TGCAGTGCTAGAGAGGGGGCGTATGAAAAACTGTTTTTT. Its protein product is CSAREGAYEKLFF. The V call is TRBV20-1, the J call TRBJ1-4; D is perhaps TRBD1 (6 bases). Trimming left V 0 bases short and J 6 bases short, with 8 bases between. Germline V gene lookup returns CDR1 DFQATT and CDR2 SNEGSKA (reference sequence). This CDR3 is 13 amino acids long.

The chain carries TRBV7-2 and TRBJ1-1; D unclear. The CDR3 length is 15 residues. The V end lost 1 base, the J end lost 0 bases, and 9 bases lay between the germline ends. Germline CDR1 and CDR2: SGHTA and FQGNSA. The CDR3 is CASSLGAVVNTEAFF. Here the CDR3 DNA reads TGTGCCAGCAGCTTAGGGGCAGTTGTGAACACTGAAGCTTTCTTT.

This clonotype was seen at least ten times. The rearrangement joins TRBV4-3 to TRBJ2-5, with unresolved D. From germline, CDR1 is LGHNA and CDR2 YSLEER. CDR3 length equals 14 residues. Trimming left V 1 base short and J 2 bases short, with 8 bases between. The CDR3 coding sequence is TGCGCCAGCAGCCAAGTAGGCAGTCAAGAGACCCAGTACTTC. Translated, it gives CASSQVGSQETQYF.

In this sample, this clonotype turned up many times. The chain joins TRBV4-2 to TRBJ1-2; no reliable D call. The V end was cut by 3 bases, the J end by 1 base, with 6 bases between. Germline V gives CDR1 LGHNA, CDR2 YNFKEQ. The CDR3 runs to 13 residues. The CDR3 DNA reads TGTGCCAGCAGCCATACAGATAACTATGGCTACACCTTC. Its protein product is CASSHTDNYGYTF.

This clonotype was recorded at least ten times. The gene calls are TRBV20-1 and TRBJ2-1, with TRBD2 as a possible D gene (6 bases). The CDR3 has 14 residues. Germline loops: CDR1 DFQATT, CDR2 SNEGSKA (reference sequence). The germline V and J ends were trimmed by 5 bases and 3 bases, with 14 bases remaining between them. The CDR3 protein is CSAQIGGLYNEQFF. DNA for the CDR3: TGCAGTGCTCAAATTGGGGGACTCTACAATGAGCAGTTCTTC.

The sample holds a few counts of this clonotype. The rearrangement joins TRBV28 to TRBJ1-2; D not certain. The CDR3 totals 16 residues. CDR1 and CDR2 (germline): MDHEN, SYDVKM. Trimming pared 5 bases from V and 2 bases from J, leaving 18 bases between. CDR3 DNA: TGTGCCAGCAGTACACCCCGGGCCGGGCGGAACTATGGCTACACCTTC. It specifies CASSTPRAGRNYGYTF.